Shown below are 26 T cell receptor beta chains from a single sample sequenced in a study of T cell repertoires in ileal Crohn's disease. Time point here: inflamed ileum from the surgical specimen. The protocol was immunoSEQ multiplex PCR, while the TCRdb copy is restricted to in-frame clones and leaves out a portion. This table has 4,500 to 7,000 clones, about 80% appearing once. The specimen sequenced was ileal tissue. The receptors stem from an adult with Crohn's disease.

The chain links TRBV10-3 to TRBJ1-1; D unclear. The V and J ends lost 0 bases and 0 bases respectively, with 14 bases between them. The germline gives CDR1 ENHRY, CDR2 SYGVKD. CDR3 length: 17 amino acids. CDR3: CAISESSGIEVNTEAFF. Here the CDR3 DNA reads TGTGCCATCAGTGAGTCGAGCGGGATTGAAGTGAACACTGAAGCTTTCTTT.

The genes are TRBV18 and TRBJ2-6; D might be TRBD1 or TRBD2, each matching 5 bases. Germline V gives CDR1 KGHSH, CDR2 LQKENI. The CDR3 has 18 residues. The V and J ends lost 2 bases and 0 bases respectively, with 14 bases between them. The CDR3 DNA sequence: TGTGCCAGCTCACCAAGTTCGGGACCGACCTCTGGGGCCAACGTCCTGACTTTC. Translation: CASSPSSGPTSGANVLTF.

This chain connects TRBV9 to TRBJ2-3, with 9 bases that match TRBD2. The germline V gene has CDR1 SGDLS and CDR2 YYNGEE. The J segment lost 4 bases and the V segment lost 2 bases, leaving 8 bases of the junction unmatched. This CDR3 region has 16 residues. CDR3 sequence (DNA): TGTGCCAGCAGCGTCTTGGGACTAGCCATCTCAGATACGCAGTATTTT. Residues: CASSVLGLAISDTQYF.

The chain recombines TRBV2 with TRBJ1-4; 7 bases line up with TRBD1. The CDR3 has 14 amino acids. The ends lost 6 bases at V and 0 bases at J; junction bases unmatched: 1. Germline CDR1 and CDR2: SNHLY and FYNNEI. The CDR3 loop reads CASSGQATNEKLFF. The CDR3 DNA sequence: TGTGCCAGCAGCGGACAGGCAACTAATGAAAAACTGTTTTTT.

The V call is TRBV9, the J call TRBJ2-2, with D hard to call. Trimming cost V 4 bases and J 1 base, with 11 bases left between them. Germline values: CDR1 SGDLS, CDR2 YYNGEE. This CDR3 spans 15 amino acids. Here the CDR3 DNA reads TGTGCCAGCAGCTCGCAGGTCGTGAACACCGGGGAGCTGTTTTTT. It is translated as CASSSQVVNTGELFF.

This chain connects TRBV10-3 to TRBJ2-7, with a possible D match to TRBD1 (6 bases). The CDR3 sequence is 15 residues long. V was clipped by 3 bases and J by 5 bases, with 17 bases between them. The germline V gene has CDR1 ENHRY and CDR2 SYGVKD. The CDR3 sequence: CAISEWTARSHEQYF. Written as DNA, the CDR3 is TGTGCCATCAGTGAATGGACAGCAAGGTCTCACGAGCAGTACTTC.

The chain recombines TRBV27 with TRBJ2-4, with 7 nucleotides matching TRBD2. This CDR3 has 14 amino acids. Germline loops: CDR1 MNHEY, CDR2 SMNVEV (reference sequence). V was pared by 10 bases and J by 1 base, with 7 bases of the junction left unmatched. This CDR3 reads CATSGEGAKNIQYF. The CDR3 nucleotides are TGTGCCACCTCGGGGGAGGGGGCCAAAAACATTCAGTACTTC.

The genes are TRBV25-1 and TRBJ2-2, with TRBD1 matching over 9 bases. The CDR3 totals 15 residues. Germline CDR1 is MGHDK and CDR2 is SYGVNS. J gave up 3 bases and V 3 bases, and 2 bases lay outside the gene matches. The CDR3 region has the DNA TGTGCCAGCAGTGAGGGACAGGGATACACCGGGGAGCTGTTTTTT. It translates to CASSEGQGYTGELFF.

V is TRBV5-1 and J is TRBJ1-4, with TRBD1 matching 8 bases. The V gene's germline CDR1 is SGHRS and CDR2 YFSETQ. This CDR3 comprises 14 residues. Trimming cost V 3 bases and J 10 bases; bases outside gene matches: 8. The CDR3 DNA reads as TGCGCCAGCAGCTCAGGACAGGGCTGGGGAAAACTGTTTTTT. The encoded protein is CASSSGQGWGKLFF.

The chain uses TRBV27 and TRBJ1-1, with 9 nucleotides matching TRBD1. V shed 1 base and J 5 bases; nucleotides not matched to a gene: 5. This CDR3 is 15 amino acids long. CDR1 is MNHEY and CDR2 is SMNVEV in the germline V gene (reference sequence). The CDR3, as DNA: TGTGCCAGCAGTTTATACAGGGGGCAGGGAACTGAAGCTTTCTTT. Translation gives CASSLYRGQGTEAFF.

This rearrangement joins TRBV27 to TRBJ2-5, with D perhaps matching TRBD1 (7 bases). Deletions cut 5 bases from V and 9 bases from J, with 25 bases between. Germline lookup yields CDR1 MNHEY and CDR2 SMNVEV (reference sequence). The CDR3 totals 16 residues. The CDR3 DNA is TGTGCCAGCAGTGCTAGGTCAGGGGGGCGCGCCGGGGCCCAGTACTTC. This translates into CASSARSGGRAGAQYF.

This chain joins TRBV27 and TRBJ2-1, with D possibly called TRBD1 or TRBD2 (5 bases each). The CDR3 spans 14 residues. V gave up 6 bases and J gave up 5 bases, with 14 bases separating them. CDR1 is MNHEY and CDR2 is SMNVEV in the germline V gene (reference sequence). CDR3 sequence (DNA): TGTGCCAGCAGCCTTAGAGGGACGAACAATGAGCAGTTCTTC. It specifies CASSLRGTNNEQFF.

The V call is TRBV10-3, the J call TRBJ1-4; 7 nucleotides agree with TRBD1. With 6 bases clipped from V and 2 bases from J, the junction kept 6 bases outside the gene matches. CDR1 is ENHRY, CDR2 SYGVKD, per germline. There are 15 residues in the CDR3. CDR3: CAIRPTDRTNEKLFF. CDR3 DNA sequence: TGTGCCATCAGACCCACGGACAGGACTAATGAAAAACTGTTTTTT.

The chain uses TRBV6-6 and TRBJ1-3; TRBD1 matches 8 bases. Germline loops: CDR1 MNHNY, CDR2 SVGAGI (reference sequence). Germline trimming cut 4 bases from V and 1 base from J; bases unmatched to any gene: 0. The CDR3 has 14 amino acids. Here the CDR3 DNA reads TGTGCCAGCAGTTGGACAGGGTCTGGAAACACCATATATTTT. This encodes CASSWTGSGNTIYF.

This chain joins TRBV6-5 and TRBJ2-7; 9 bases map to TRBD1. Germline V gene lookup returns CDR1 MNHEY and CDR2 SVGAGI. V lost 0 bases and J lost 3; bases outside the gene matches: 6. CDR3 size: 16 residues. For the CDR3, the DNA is TGTGCCAGCAGTTACTCCCTACCGGGACAGGGCTACGAGCAGTACTTC. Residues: CASSYSLPGQGYEQYF.

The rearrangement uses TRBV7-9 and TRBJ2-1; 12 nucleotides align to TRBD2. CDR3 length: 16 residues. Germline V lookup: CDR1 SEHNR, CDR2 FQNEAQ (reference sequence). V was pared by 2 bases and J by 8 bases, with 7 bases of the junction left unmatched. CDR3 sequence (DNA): TGTGCCAGCAGCTTACAGGGACTAGCGGGTAGGGATGAGCAGTTCTTC. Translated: CASSLQGLAGRDEQFF.

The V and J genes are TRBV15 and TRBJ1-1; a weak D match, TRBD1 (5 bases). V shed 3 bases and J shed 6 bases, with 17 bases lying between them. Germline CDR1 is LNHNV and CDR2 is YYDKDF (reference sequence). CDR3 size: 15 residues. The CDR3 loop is CATSRDTLTSAEAFF. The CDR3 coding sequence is TGTGCCACCAGCAGGGACACCTTGACGTCGGCTGAAGCTTTCTTT.

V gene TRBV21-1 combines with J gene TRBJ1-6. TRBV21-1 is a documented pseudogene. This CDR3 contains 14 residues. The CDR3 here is CASSKRGTAFTLHF. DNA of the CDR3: TGTGCCAGCAGCAAAAGAGGGACGGCATTCACCCTCCACTTT.

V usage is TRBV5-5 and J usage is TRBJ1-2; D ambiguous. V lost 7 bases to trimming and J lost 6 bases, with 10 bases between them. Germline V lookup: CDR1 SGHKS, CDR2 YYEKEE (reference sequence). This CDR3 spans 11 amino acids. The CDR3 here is CASPSSDGYTF. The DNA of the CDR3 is TGTGCCAGCCCATCCTCAGATGGCTACACCTTC.

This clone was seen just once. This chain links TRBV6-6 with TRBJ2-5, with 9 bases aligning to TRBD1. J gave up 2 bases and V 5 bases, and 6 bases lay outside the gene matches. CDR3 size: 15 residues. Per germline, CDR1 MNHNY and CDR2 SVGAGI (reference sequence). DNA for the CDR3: TGTGCCAGCAGTAGTGCCGGGACAGGGCAAGAGACCCAGTACTTC. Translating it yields CASSSAGTGQETQYF.

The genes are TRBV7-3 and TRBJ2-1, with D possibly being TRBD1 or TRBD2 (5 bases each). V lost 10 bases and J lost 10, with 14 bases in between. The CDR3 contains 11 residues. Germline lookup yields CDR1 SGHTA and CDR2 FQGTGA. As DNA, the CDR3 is TGTGCCATCGCGAATTGGGGGGAGCAGTTCTTC. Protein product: CAIANWGEQFF. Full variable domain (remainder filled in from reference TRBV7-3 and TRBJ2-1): GAGVSQTPSNKVTEKGKYVELRCDPISGHTALYWYRQSLGQGPEFLIYFQGTGAADDSGLPNDRFFAVRPEGSVSTLKIQRTERGDSAVYLCAIANWGEQFFGPGTRLTVL.

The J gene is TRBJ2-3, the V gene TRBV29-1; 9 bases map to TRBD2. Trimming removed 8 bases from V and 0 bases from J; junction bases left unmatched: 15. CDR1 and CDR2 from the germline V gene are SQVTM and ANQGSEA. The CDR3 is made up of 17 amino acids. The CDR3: CSTRLAGLRSSTDTQYF. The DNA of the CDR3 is TGCAGCACCAGGCTAGCGGGGCTCCGCTCTAGCACAGATACGCAGTATTTT.

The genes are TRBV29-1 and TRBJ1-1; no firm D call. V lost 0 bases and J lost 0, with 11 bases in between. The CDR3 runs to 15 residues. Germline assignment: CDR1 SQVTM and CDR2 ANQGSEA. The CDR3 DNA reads TGCAGCGTTGAAGATCGGGCCCGCTTGAACACTGAAGCTTTCTTT. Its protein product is CSVEDRARLNTEAFF. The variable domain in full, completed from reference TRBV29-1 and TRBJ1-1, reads SAVISQKPSRDICQRGTSLTIQCQVDSQVTMMFWYRQQPGQSLTLIATANQGSEATYESGFVIDKFPISRPNLTFSTLTVSNMSPEDSSIYLCSVEDRARLNTEAFFGQGTRLTVV.

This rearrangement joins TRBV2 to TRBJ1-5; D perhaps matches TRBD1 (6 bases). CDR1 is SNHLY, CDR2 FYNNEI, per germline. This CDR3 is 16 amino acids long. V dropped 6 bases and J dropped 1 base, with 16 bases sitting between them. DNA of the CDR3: TGTGCCAGCAGCATAAGGGGGGGCTTCAGCAATCAGCCCCAGCATTTT. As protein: CASSIRGGFSNQPQHF. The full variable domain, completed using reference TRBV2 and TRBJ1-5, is EPEVTQTPSHQVTQMGQEVILRCVPISNHLYFYWYRQILGQKVEFLVSFYNNEISEKSEIFDDQFSVERPDGSNFTLKIRSTKLEDSAMYFCASSIRGGFSNQPQHFGDGTRLSIL.

The DNA for the CDR3 is TGTGCCAGCTTGCAGACTAGCGGGAGAGAGACCCAGTACTTC. Its translation: CASLQTSGRETQYF. The chain carries TRBV7-2 and TRBJ2-5; 12 nucleotides match TRBD2. Germline-derived CDR1 and CDR2 are SGHTA and FQGNSA. With 8 bases clipped from V and 4 bases from J, the junction kept 5 bases outside the gene matches. The CDR3 spans 14 residues. Looking up the rest from reference TRBV7-2 and TRBJ2-5 gives the full variable domain: GAGVSQSPSNKVTEKGKDVELRCDPISGHTALYWYRQSLGQGLEFLIYFQGNSAPDKSGLPSDRFSAERTGGSVSTLTIQRTQQEDSAVYLCASLQTSGRETQYFGPGTRLLVL.

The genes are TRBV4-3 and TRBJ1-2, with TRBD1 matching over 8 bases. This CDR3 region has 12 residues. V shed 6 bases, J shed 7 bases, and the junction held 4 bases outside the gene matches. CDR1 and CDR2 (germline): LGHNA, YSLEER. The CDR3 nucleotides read TGCGCCAGCAGTCCAGGGGGCGGTGGCTACACCTTC. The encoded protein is CASSPGGGGYTF.